The 2 T cell receptor beta chains below come from one sample, sequenced in a study of T-cell reconstitution after alpha-beta-depleted transplantation in children. Unique molecular identifiers featured in how the TCRbeta library was prepared. TCRdb fed the PCR reads into MiXCR, producing one record per CDR3 protein. The table has roughly 76,000 distinct CDR3 sequences, roughly a tenth seen once. The source was PBMCs, collected before TCRalphabeta/CD19-depleted stem cell transplant. Source of these receptors: a boy aged 10-17 years with acute myeloid leukemia, due to receive a stem cell transplant.

This clonotype appeared many times. The chain has TRBV10-3 and TRBJ2-2, with TRBD1 matching over 9 bases. Trimming at V came to 6 bases and at J to 5 bases, leaving 7 bases not matched to a gene. The CDR3 length is 15 residues. Germline loops: CDR1 ENHRY, CDR2 SYGVKD. CDR3 DNA: TGTGCCATCAGGACGGACAGGGGAGGTACCGGGGAGCTGTTTTTT. It is translated as CAIRTDRGGTGELFF.

This clonotype appeared many times. The rearrangement uses TRBV27 and TRBJ2-3; D might be TRBD2 (6 bases). Germline CDR1 reads MNHEY; CDR2 reads SMNVEV (reference sequence). V dropped 6 bases and J dropped 1 base, with 23 bases sitting between them. This CDR3 contains 18 residues. In DNA form, the CDR3 reads TGTGCCAGCAGACCAGTAGGGATCGGGAGAGGAGGCACAGATACGCAGTATTTT. Encoded protein: CASRPVGIGRGGTDTQYF.